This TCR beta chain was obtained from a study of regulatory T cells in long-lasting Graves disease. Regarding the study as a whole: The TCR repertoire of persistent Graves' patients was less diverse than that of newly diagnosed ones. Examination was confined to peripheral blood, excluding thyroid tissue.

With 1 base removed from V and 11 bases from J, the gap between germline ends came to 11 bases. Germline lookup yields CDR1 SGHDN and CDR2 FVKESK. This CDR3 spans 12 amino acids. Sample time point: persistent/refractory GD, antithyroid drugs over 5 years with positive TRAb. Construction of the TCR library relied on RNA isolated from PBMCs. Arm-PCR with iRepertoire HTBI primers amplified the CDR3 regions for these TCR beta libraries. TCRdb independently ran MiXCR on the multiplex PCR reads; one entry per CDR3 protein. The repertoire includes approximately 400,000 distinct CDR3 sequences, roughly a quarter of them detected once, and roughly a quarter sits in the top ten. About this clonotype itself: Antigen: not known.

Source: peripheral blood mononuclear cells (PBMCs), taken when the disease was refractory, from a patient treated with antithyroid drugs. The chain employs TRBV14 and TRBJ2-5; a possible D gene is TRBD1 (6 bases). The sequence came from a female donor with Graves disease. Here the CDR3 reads CASSQAQGIQYF. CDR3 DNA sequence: TGTGCCAGCAGCCAAGCACAGGGTATTCAGTACTTC.